One and the same sample provided the 21 T cell receptor beta chains below, sequenced in a study of chemoradiotherapy in HPV16-positive cancers. Here immunoSEQ multiplex PCR was the method, and the copy in TCRdb shows in-frame clones only, minus some. The sample yields under 6,500 clones, 70% to 85% seen once. Sample: tumor tissue, taken from a patient who underwent chemoradiotherapy. The receptor source for this set is a human donor with HPV-associated anogenital cancer.

In its sample, this clone is large. The V gene is TRBV28, the J gene TRBJ2-7; 7 bases line up with TRBD1. Germline V gene sequence: CDR1 MDHEN, CDR2 SYDVKM. V gave up 3 bases and J gave up 3 bases; unmatched junction bases: 2. This CDR3 comprises 13 residues. CDR3 in amino acids: CASSFGTVYEQYF. The DNA of the CDR3 is TGTGCCAGCAGTTTTGGGACAGTCTACGAGCAGTACTTC.

V gene TRBV10-1 combines with J gene TRBJ2-2, with unresolved D. CDR1 is WNHNN, CDR2 SYGVQD, per germline (reference sequence). This CDR3 has 13 residues. V lost 1 base to trimming and J lost 5 bases, with 5 bases between them. In DNA, the CDR3 is TGCGCCAGCAGTGAGTTCGGAACCGGGGAGCTGTTTTTT. It translates to CASSEFGTGELFF.

The J gene is TRBJ1-5, the V gene TRBV6-6; 8 nucleotides agree with TRBD1. The CDR3 consists of 16 residues. CDR1 and CDR2 from the germline V gene are MNHNY and SVGAGI (reference sequence). Germline trimming cut 6 bases from V and 0 bases from J; bases unmatched to any gene: 7. For the CDR3, the DNA is TGTGCCAGCAGGCGGACAGGGAGTTATAGCAATCAGCCCCAGCATTTT. This gives the protein CASRRTGSYSNQPQHF.

The gene calls are TRBV6-1 and TRBJ2-7; 10 bases map to TRBD1. The length of the CDR3 is 14 residues. Germline assignment: CDR1 MNHNS and CDR2 SASEGT. The CDR3 sequence is CAGSGLGQGYEQYF. The CDR3 nucleotides read TGTGCTGGGAGTGGGTTGGGACAGGGGTACGAGCAGTACTTC.

The V and J genes are TRBV7-9 and TRBJ2-1, with 7 bases lining up with TRBD2. V trimming: 5 bases; J trimming: 8 bases; junction bases outside the gene matches: 15. Germline-derived CDR1 and CDR2 are SEHNR and FQNEAQ (reference sequence). CDR3 length: 16 residues. This CDR3 reads CASSRGYGGGLDEQFF. CDR3 in DNA: TGTGCCAGCAGCCGGGGGTACGGCGGGGGTCTGGATGAGCAGTTCTTC.

This clone was detected once. This chain's CDR3 is CASSQTRGPTDTQYF. The CDR3 region has the DNA TGCGCCAGCAGCCAAACCCGGGGGCCCACAGATACGCAGTATTTT. The rearrangement uses TRBV4-1 and TRBJ2-3, with D tentatively TRBD1 or TRBD2 (6 bases each). Germline V gene data show CDR1 as MGHRA and CDR2 as YSYEKL. The V and J ends lost 2 bases and 2 bases respectively, with 11 bases between them. This CDR3 spans 15 amino acids.

The table lists this clone with a few counts. The chain recombines TRBV10-3 with TRBJ2-3; 7 bases align to TRBD2. The CDR3 is 13 residues long. V shed 5 bases, J shed 3 bases, and the junction held 2 bases outside the gene matches. CDR1 is ENHRY and CDR2 is SYGVKD in the germline V gene. DNA of the CDR3: TGTGCCATCAGTCCCGGGGGGACAGATACGCAGTATTTT. This gives the protein CAISPGGTDTQYF.

The DNA of the CDR3 is TGTGCCAGCAGCGTAGAACAGGGGACTAACTATGGCTACACCTTC. It is translated as CASSVEQGTNYGYTF. The chain uses TRBV9 and TRBJ1-2, with 7 bases lining up with TRBD1. V lost 0 bases, J lost 0 bases, and 2 bases stayed unmatched. The CDR3 runs 15 residues. CDR1 and CDR2 from the germline V gene are SGDLS and YYNGEE.

The rearrangement joins TRBV6-1 to TRBJ2-7; D not resolved. The CDR3 totals 13 residues. Germline-derived CDR1 and CDR2 are MNHNS and SASEGT. Trimming took 5 bases from V and 1 from J, leaving 9 bases between them. The CDR3 region is CASSRTVSYEQYF. The CDR3 coding sequence is TGTGCCAGCAGTAGGACGGTTTCCTACGAGCAGTACTTC.

The V gene is TRBV2, the J gene TRBJ1-5; the D is unclear. V lost 6 bases to trimming and J lost 4 bases, with 10 bases between them. The length of the CDR3 is 13 residues. Per the germline V gene, CDR1 is SNHLY and CDR2 is FYNNEI. This CDR3 is CASRAEKNQPQHF. CDR3 nucleotides: TGTGCCAGCAGGGCAGAGAAAAATCAGCCCCAGCATTTT.

This chain uses TRBV28 with TRBJ1-2; D is possibly TRBD1 (6 bases). Looked up from germline, CDR1 is MDHEN and CDR2 is SYDVKM. The V and J ends lost 2 bases and 6 bases respectively, with 10 bases between them. The CDR3 has 13 residues. For the CDR3, the DNA is TGTGCCAGCAGTTTACCCTCAGGGGATGGCTACACCTTC. It specifies CASSLPSGDGYTF.

CDR3 bases: TGTGCCAGCAGGCAGGACTCGGCGGAGACCCAGTACTTC. Its protein product is CASRQDSAETQYF. This sequence joins TRBV7-9 and TRBJ2-5, with a weak D call TRBD2 (5 bases). V was trimmed by 6 bases and J by 5 bases, leaving 13 bases between them. Germline CDR1 is SEHNR and CDR2 is FQNEAQ (reference sequence). The CDR3 contains 13 residues.

This clone is large in the sample. The V and J genes are TRBV30 and TRBJ2-7; 8 positions agree with TRBD1. The CDR3 consists of 14 residues. J lost 3 bases, V lost 0 bases, and 4 bases had no gene match. CDR1 and CDR2 (germline): GTSNPN, SVGIG (reference sequence). The CDR3 sequence is CAWSVDRGGYEQYF. The DNA of the CDR3 is TGTGCCTGGAGTGTAGACAGGGGCGGCTACGAGCAGTACTTC.

This clone is deemed medium-sized. The DNA is left out, because the CDR3 cannot be placed on it with certainty; the CDR3 is given as TCRdb lists it. The chain carries TRBV28 and TRBJ1-2; the table's D gene call, TRBD1, was not cross checked with the DNA. The CDR3 adds up to 16 amino acids, both ends counted. Germline V CDR1 and CDR2: MDHEN, SYDVKM. The CDR3 here is CASSFGRGILSYGWTF.

V usage is TRBV6-5 and J usage is TRBJ1-5, with 7 bases fitting TRBD1. V dropped 6 bases and J dropped 1; count of bases not matched to a gene: 3. The germline V gene encodes CDR1 MNHEY and CDR2 SVGAGI. This CDR3 region has 14 residues. CDR3 residues: CASRRQGSNQPQHF. Here the CDR3 DNA reads TGTGCCAGCAGGAGACAGGGAAGCAATCAGCCCCAGCATTTT.

This clone was picked up a small number of times. In nucleotides, the CDR3 is TGTGCCACCAGCCCGATAGGGGCGGGAGGAAGCACAGATACGCAGTATTTT. It encodes CATSPIGAGGSTDTQYF. The chain has TRBV15 and TRBJ2-3; 8 bases agree with TRBD2. Germline CDR1 LNHNV, CDR2 YYDKDF (reference sequence). The trim removed 5 bases at V and 0 bases at J, leaving 10 bases unmatched. CDR3 size: 17 residues. Full variable domain (rest looked up from reference TRBV15 and TRBJ2-3): DAMVIQNPRYQVTQFGKPVTLSCSQTLNHNVMYWYQQKSSQAPKLLFHYYDKDFNNEADTPDNFQSRRPNTSFCFLDIRSPGLGDTAMYLCATSPIGAGGSTDTQYFGPGTRLTVL.

This chain connects TRBV18 to TRBJ1-3; D ambiguous. V was cut by 10 bases and J by 4 bases, with 14 bases left in between. The CDR3 totals 13 residues. CDR1 and CDR2 (germline): KGHSH, LQKENI. CDR3 bases: TGTGCCATCAAAGGGAGTGGAGGAAACACCATATATTTT. Translation: CAIKGSGGNTIYF.

V usage is TRBV19 and J usage is TRBJ1-2, with TRBD1 matching over 11 bases. Germline V CDR1 and CDR2: LNHDA, SQIVND (reference sequence). This CDR3 comprises 15 residues. The trim removed 5 bases at V and 5 bases at J, leaving 7 bases unmatched. The CDR3 DNA reads as TGTGCCAGTAGTGACCGGGACAGGGGGTTTTATGGCTACACCTTC. Residues: CASSDRDRGFYGYTF.

J is TRBJ2-5 and V is TRBV20-1; D unresolved. Per germline, CDR1 DFQATT and CDR2 SNEGSKA (reference sequence). Trimming removed 6 bases at V and 5 bases at J, with 10 bases between. This CDR3 is built from 11 residues. The CDR3 spells CSAIGLETQYF. CDR3 sequence (DNA): TGCAGTGCGATAGGGTTGGAGACCCAGTACTTC.

The V call is TRBV5-1, the J call TRBJ2-5; unclear D gene. Trimming took 0 bases from V and 3 from J, leaving 6 bases between them. From germline, CDR1 is SGHRS and CDR2 YFSETQ. CDR3 length: 13 amino acids. CDR3 coding DNA: TGCGCCAGCAGCTTGGGGGTCGAAGAGACCCAGTACTTC. Translation gives CASSLGVEETQYF.

The rearrangement links TRBV29-1 to TRBJ1-2; 8 nucleotides match TRBD1. This CDR3 comprises 14 residues. The germline CDR1 and CDR2 sequences are SQVTM and ANQGSEA. The V and J ends lost 3 bases and 4 bases, in that order; junction bases with no gene match: 7. The DNA for the CDR3 is TGCAGCGTTGACGAGACAGGGGCCCCCTATGGCTACACCTTC. Translation gives CSVDETGAPYGYTF.